This TCR beta chain is from a study of cytotoxic CD8 clonotypes in ibrutinib-treated CLL. Study summary: Of a cohort that held 11 to 12 relapsed/refractory and around 14 treatment-naive patients, around 17 were IGHV unmutated. Results showed roughly 25 partial and 2 complete responses; following median approximately 68 months, approximately 15 remained remitted, roughly twelve advanced. Study results and limitations: Sampling times (in sustained-remission versus progressing patients) were not the same. The study found public clonotypes uncommon, contracting or stable on treatment.

The protocol was immunoSEQ multiplex PCR, while the TCRdb copy is restricted to in-frame clones and leaves out a portion. The sample contains a few hundred thousand clones, about 80% of which appear only once. In regard to this clone: Its antigen is still unknown.

Trimming took 3 bases from V and 3 from J, leaving 6 bases between them. The V gene's germline CDR1 is KGHSH and CDR2 LQKENI. This CDR3 has 12 residues. The source material was PBMCs, sampled before ibrutinib treatment. The chain employs TRBV18 and TRBJ2-7; a weak D match, TRBD2 (5 bases). This clonotype originated in a human donor with chronic lymphocytic leukemia. CDR3 sequence reads: CASSPDYYEQYF. In DNA form, the CDR3 reads TGTGCCAGCTCACCTGACTACTACGAGCAGTACTTC. Variable domain in full (rest from reference TRBV18 and TRBJ2-7): NAGVMQNPRHLVRRRGQEARLRCSPMKGHSHVYWYRQLPEEGLKFMVYLQKENIIDESGMPKERFSAEFPKEGPSILRIQQVVRGDSAAYFCASSPDYYEQYFGPGTRLTVT.